In its sample, the clone carrying this TCR beta chain was seen many times. This sequence may be a read error, since a much larger clone differs from it by one base. These data belong to a study of read filtering for tumor transcriptome and immune sequencing. At the level of the study: Patients were approximately 17 male and approximately 15 female, mean age approximately 70 years, range about 45 to 85. Per sample, TCR-region reads ranged about 4.05 to 10.27 million by IR-seq, roughly 85 to 1273 by RNA-seq.

This library used about 360 ng RNA and molecular barcoded adaptors spanning alpha/delta and beta/gamma chains. Each CDR3 protein gets one entry after TCRdb re-called the reads with MiXCR. The table shows tens of thousands of distinct CDR3 sequences, with under 20% occurring only once. The CDR3 loop spans 16 amino acids. Germline V gene lookup returns CDR1 SGHNT and CDR2 YYREEE (reference sequence). The sequence derives from a donor aged 40 or over with multiple myeloma. Material for sequencing was a population of CD138-negative cells sorted from bone marrow. The chain carries TRBV5-4 and TRBJ2-2, with D perhaps matching TRBD1 or TRBD2 (6 bases each). CDR3 nucleotide sequence: TGTGCCAGCAGCTCCCGGTCGGGGGCGCGGACCGGGGAGCTGTCTTTT. Amino acids: CASSSRSGARTGELSF.